This T cell receptor beta chain was observed in a study of chemoradiotherapy in HPV16-positive cancers. The overall study: Candidate HPV-specific clones and shared TCR motifs came from two HPV16-positive patients.

TCRdb keeps only in-frame clones here, not all; method: immunoSEQ multiplex PCR. The table shows nearly 6,000 clones, with 55% to 80% occurring only once. Per the germline V gene, CDR1 is GTSNPN and CDR2 is SVGIG (reference sequence). The CDR3 length is 17 residues. V was shortened by 1 base and J by 0 bases, with 16 bases between the two germline ends. Worth noting for this clone: The antigen is not known.

Study-wide results and caveats: HPV-responsive T-cell expansion during chemoradiotherapy was linked to improved recurrence-free survival in HPV16-positive patients. Candidate HPV-specific clones and E7-related TCR motifs grew in tumor during treatment.

The receptor's source is a human donor with HPV-associated anogenital cancer. Sampling was carried out from a patient who underwent chemoradiotherapy. V is TRBV30 and J is TRBJ1-3; the D is unclear. CDR3 in amino acids: CAWSARHRAPSGNTIYF. The CDR3 DNA is TGTGCCTGGAGTGCCCGCCACCGGGCCCCCTCTGGAAACACCATATATTTT.